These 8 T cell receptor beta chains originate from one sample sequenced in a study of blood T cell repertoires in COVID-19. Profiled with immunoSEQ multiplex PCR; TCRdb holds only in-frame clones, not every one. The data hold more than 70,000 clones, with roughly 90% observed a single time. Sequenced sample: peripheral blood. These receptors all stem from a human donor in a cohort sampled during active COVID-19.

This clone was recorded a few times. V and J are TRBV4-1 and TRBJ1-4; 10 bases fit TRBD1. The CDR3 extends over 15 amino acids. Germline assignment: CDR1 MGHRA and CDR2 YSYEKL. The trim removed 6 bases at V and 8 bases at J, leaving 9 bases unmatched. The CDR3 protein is CASSATGTGEEKLFF. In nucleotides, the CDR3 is TGCGCCAGCAGTGCAACCGGGACAGGGGAAGAAAAACTGTTTTTT.

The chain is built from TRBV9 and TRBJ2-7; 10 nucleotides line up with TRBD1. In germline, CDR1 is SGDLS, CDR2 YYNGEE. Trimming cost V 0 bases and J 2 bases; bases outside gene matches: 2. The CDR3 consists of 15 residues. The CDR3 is CASSVAGTGAYEQYF. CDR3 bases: TGTGCCAGCAGCGTAGCTGGGACAGGGGCCTACGAGCAGTACTTC.

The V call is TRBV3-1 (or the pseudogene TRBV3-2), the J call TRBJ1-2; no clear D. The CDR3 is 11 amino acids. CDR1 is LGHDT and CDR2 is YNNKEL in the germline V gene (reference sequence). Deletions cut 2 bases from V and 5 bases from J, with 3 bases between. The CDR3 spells CASSQLYGYTF. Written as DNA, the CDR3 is TGTGCCAGCAGCCAACTTTATGGCTACACCTTC.

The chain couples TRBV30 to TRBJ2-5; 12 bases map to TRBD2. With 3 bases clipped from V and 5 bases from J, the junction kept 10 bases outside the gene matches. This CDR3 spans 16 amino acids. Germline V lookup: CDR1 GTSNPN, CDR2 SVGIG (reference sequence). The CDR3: CAWSPRLAGGRETQYF. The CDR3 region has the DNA TGTGCCTGGAGCCCCCGGCTAGCGGGGGGGAGGGAGACCCAGTACTTC.

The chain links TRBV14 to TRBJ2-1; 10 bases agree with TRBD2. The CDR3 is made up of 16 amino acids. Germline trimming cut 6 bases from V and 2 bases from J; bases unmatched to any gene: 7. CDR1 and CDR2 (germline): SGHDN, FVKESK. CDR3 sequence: CASSQSGGVPYNEQFF. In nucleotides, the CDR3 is TGTGCCAGCAGTCAGAGCGGGGGGGTCCCCTACAATGAGCAGTTCTTC. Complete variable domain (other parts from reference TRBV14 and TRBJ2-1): EAGVTQFPSHSVIEKGQTVTLRCDPISGHDNLYWYRRVMGKEIKFLLHFVKESKQDESGMPNNRFLAERTGGTYSTLKVQPAELEDSGVYFCASSQSGGVPYNEQFFGPGTRLTVL.

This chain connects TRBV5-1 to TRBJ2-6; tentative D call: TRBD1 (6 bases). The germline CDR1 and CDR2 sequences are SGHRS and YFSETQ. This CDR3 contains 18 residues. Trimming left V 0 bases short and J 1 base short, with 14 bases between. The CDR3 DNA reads TGCGCCAGCAGCTTGGCCAAAAACAGGGCGTCTGGGGCCAACGTCCTGACTTTC. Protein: CASSLAKNRASGANVLTF.

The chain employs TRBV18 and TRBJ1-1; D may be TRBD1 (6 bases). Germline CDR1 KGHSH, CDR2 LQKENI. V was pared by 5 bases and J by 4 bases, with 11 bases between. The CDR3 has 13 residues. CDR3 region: CASSEQGGTEAFF. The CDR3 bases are TGTGCCAGCTCAGAACAGGGTGGCACTGAAGCTTTCTTT.

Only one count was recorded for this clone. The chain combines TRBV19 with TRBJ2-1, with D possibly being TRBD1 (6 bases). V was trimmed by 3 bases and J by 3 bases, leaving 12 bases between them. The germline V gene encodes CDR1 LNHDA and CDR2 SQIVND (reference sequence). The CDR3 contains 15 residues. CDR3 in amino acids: CASSISQGIYNEQFF. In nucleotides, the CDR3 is TGTGCCAGTAGTATTTCACAGGGAATCTACAATGAGCAGTTCTTC.